The 32 T cell receptor beta chains presented below share a single source sample, sequenced in a study of long-term antiretroviral therapy in people with HIV. It was version v3.0 of the immunoSEQ assay that was run at survey level. Only in-frame clones appear in the TCRdb table, and some are missing; sequencing was by immunoSEQ multiplex PCR. Found here are tens of thousands of clones, roughly 91% of them singletons; the top ten hold just over 8%. The sample here was unsorted PBMCs, taken 0.2 years before starting antiretroviral therapy. The receptors derive from a man younger than 30 with HIV.

The chain combines TRBV12-5 with TRBJ1-4, with 7 bases lining up with TRBD1. V trimming: 2 bases; J trimming: 5 bases; junction bases outside the gene matches: 5. CDR1 is LGHNT and CDR2 is FRNRAP in the germline V gene. CDR3 length: 15 residues. The CDR3 nucleotides are TGTGCTAGTGGTTTGATGGCAGGGGGGAATGAAAAACTGTTTTTT. The encoded protein is CASGLMAGGNEKLFF. The whole variable domain, remainder taken from reference TRBV12-5 and TRBJ1-4, is DARVTQTPRHKVTEMGQEVTMRCQPILGHNTVFWYRQTMMQGLELLAYFRNRAPLDDSGMPKDRFSAEMPDATLATLKIQPSEPRDSAVYFCASGLMAGGNEKLFFGSGTQLSVL.

The chain uses TRBV27 and TRBJ2-2; 10 bases line up with TRBD1. The V segment lost 1 base and the J segment 6 bases; nucleotides outside the gene matches: 5. Germline V lookup: CDR1 MNHEY, CDR2 SMNVEV (reference sequence). CDR3 length equals 16 residues. CDR3 in DNA: TGTGCCAGCAGTTTATGGGGACAGGGGAAGGCCGGGGAGCTGTTTTTT. It encodes CASSLWGQGKAGELFF.

This chain links TRBV30 with TRBJ1-2; 11 bases align to TRBD1. The V gene's germline CDR1 is GTSNPN and CDR2 SVGIG (reference sequence). The CDR3 runs to 17 residues. V lost 0 bases, J lost 4 bases, and 10 bases stayed unmatched. For the CDR3, the DNA is TGTGCCTGGAGTGTTAGAGGACAGGGGGCGCGTTCCTATGGCTACACCTTC. Residues: CAWSVRGQGARSYGYTF.

V gene TRBV7-2 combines with J gene TRBJ1-6; 7 bases agree with TRBD1. The V gene end was trimmed by 3 bases and the J gene end by 7 bases; junction bases not matched to a gene: 6. In germline, CDR1 is SGHTA, CDR2 FQGNSA. The CDR3 runs 15 residues. The CDR3 DNA reads TGTGCCAGCAGCTTCAAGGGGGCGAACAATTCACCCCTCCACTTT. The encoded protein is CASSFKGANNSPLHF.

The V call is TRBV4-3, the J call TRBJ2-4, with D unclear. Trimming shortened V by 3 bases and J by 0 bases, and 6 bases separated the two germline ends. The germline V gene encodes CDR1 LGHNA and CDR2 YSLEER. This CDR3 spans 14 amino acids. Written as DNA, the CDR3 is TGCGCCAGCAGCCACCTACTAGCCAAAAACATTCAGTACTTC. Translated, it gives CASSHLLAKNIQYF.

The rearrangement links TRBV27 to TRBJ2-7; 9 nucleotides align to TRBD1. The germline gives CDR1 MNHEY, CDR2 SMNVEV (reference sequence). This CDR3 region has 16 residues. V was clipped by 8 bases and J by 3 bases; unmatched bases: 14. The CDR3 DNA reads as TGTGCCAGCCAGGAGGGGTCTGGGACAGGGCGCTACGAGCAGTACTTC. Residues: CASQEGSGTGRYEQYF.

The chain combines TRBV4-3 with TRBJ2-6; TRBD1 is a possible D gene (6 bases). Between the trimmed V and J ends, which lost 0 bases and 2 bases, there was a span of 11 bases. The germline V gene has CDR1 LGHNA and CDR2 YSLEER. The CDR3 spans 17 residues. The CDR3 loop is CASSQERPGAGANVLTF. The CDR3 nucleotides read TGCGCCAGCAGCCAAGAGCGGCCAGGGGCTGGGGCCAACGTCCTGACTTTC.

This clone occurred once. The chain recombines TRBV4-1 with TRBJ2-3, with D perhaps TRBD2 (6 bases). The V gene's germline CDR1 is MGHRA and CDR2 YSYEKL. V lost 0 bases and J 2 bases, leaving 15 bases between the germline ends. CDR3 length: 17 amino acids. The CDR3 reads CASSQDYGGADTDTQYF. The CDR3 DNA reads as TGCGCCAGCAGCCAAGATTACGGCGGGGCAGACACAGATACGCAGTATTTT.

The V and J genes are TRBV4-3 and TRBJ1-1; D might be TRBD1 (6 bases). V shed 0 bases and J shed 4 bases, with 12 bases lying between them. This CDR3 comprises 15 residues. Germline V gene data show CDR1 as LGHNA and CDR2 as YSLEER. CDR3: CASSQDGGPATEAFF. In DNA, the CDR3 is TGCGCCAGCAGCCAAGATGGGGGGCCGGCCACTGAAGCTTTCTTT.

This clone has only one observation. The genes are TRBV7-6 and TRBJ2-7, with 7 bases lining up with TRBD1. Germline V lookup: CDR1 SGHVS, CDR2 FNYEAQ. V lost 7 bases, J lost 3 bases, and 15 bases stayed unmatched. The CDR3 consists of 16 residues. The CDR3 DNA follows: TGTGCCAGCACCAAAGGGGGTACAGGGGTGGACTACGAGCAGTACTTC. Protein sequence: CASTKGGTGVDYEQYF.

The chain is built from TRBV5-6 and TRBJ2-1; D gene ambiguous. CDR1 is SGHDT and CDR2 is YYEEEE in the germline V gene. The ends were cut back, 0 bases at V and 7 bases at J, with 11 bases in the middle. There are 14 residues in the CDR3. The CDR3 DNA reads TGTGCCAGCAGCTTGGAGGTCGCGTTGAATGAGCAGTTCTTC. This sequence encodes CASSLEVALNEQFF. The whole variable domain, filled in from reference TRBV5-6 and TRBJ2-1, reads DAGVTQSPTHLIKTRGQQVTLRCSPKSGHDTVSWYQQALGQGPQFIFQYYEEEERQRGNFPDRFSGHQFPNYSSELNVNALLLGDSALYLCASSLEVALNEQFFGPGTRLTVL.

The gene calls are TRBV15 and TRBJ2-2; 7 bases fit TRBD1. Germline V gene data show CDR1 as LNHNV and CDR2 as YYDKDF (reference sequence). The CDR3 sequence is 16 residues long. V lost 0 bases to trimming and J lost 6 bases; unmatched junction nucleotides: 7. This chain's CDR3 is CATSRDLTGAPGELFF. DNA for the CDR3: TGTGCCACCAGCAGAGATCTCACAGGGGCACCCGGGGAGCTGTTTTTT.

This clone has more than one count but fewer than ten. The genes are TRBV7-9 and TRBJ2-5; D is uncertain. Trimming shortened V by 3 bases and J by 2 bases, and 13 bases separated the two germline ends. This CDR3 contains 15 residues. The V gene's germline CDR1 is SEHNR and CDR2 FQNEAQ (reference sequence). The DNA for the CDR3 is TGTGCCAGCAGCTTCAGTCGGAAAGCGCAAGAGACCCAGTACTTC. Its translation is CASSFSRKAQETQYF.

The rearrangement joins TRBV15 to TRBJ2-5; TRBD2 aligns across 7 bases. Per germline, CDR1 LNHNV and CDR2 YYDKDF (reference sequence). The CDR3 extends over 15 amino acids. With 0 bases clipped from V and 5 bases from J, the junction kept 6 bases outside the gene matches. This CDR3 is CATSRDGREGETQYF. The CDR3 bases are TGTGCCACCAGCAGAGATGGCAGGGAGGGGGAGACCCAGTACTTC.

This clone was recorded only once. The gene calls are TRBV18 and TRBJ2-7; no reliable D call. The CDR3 consists of 13 residues. Germline lookup yields CDR1 KGHSH and CDR2 LQKENI. The ends were cut back, 3 bases at V and 0 bases at J, with 6 bases in the middle. The CDR3 here is CASSPQHSYEQYF. The CDR3 coding sequence is TGTGCCAGCTCACCGCAACACTCCTACGAGCAGTACTTC.

The chain has TRBV15 and TRBJ2-6; TRBD2 might be the D (6 bases). The CDR3 has 15 amino acids. The V gene's germline CDR1 is LNHNV and CDR2 YYDKDF (reference sequence). Trimming stripped 3 bases from V and 3 bases from J, with 9 bases between. The CDR3 reads CATSRTGDGANVLTF. The CDR3 region has the DNA TGTGCCACCAGCAGGACGGGGGATGGGGCCAACGTCCTGACTTTC.

This clone came up once. J is TRBJ2-2 and V is TRBV18, with TRBD2 matching 11 bases. The V and J ends lost 1 base and 4 bases, in that order; junction bases with no gene match: 2. Germline CDR1 KGHSH, CDR2 LQKENI. The CDR3 runs 16 residues. The CDR3 sequence: CASSPLAGGSTGELFF. In nucleotides, the CDR3 is TGTGCCAGCTCACCACTAGCGGGAGGGAGCACCGGGGAGCTGTTTTTT.

CDR3 sequence (DNA): TGTGCCAGCAGCTTAGCGCGGGTCCCGCATGAAAAACTGTTTTTT. It is translated as CASSLARVPHEKLFF. The chain is built from TRBV7-8 and TRBJ1-4; D uncertain. Germline-derived CDR1 and CDR2 are SGHVS and FQNEAQ. The CDR3 consists of 15 residues. Trimming removed 0 bases from V and 6 bases from J, with 11 bases in between.

This chain links TRBV6-5 with TRBJ1-1; D is undetermined. The CDR3 contains 13 residues. In germline, CDR1 is MNHEY, CDR2 SVGAGI. Trimming pared 8 bases from V and 5 bases from J, leaving 15 bases between. In DNA, the CDR3 is TGTGCCAGCCTCTTCCTACGAGGGACTGAAGCTTTCTTT. This sequence encodes CASLFLRGTEAFF.

The chain couples TRBV2 to TRBJ1-2, with TRBD1 matching over 12 bases. Germline CDR1 SNHLY, CDR2 FYNNEI. The CDR3 totals 14 residues. With V trimmed by 6 bases and J by 7 bases, 6 bases remained unmatched. The CDR3 reads CASSPGQGAFGYTF. The CDR3 bases are TGTGCCAGCAGCCCGGGACAGGGGGCGTTTGGCTACACCTTC.

The gene calls are TRBV7-9 and TRBJ2-7; no definite D call. Trimming removed 1 base at V and 0 bases at J, with 1 base between. Looked up from germline, CDR1 is SEHNR and CDR2 is FQNEAQ (reference sequence). The CDR3 totals 12 residues. The DNA for the CDR3 is TGTGCCAGCAGCTTAGGCTCCTACGAGCAGTACTTC. Protein: CASSLGSYEQYF. The whole variable domain, remainder taken from reference TRBV7-9 and TRBJ2-7, is DTGVSQNPRHKITKRGQNVTFRCDPISEHNRLYWYRQTLGQGPEFLTYFQNEAQLEKSRLLSDRFSAERPKGSFSTLEIQRTEQGDSAMYLCASSLGSYEQYFGPGTRLTVT.

This rearrangement joins TRBV7-2 to TRBJ2-2; no firm D call. Germline CDR1 SGHTA, CDR2 FQGNSA. This CDR3 has 13 amino acids. The germline V and J ends were trimmed by 5 bases and 4 bases, with 8 bases remaining between them. The CDR3 nucleotides are TGTGCCAGCAGCCCGTTGGGCACCGGGGAGCTGTTTTTT. Translating gives CASSPLGTGELFF.

The V and J genes are TRBV4-1 and TRBJ1-2; 7 bases are a match to TRBD1. V lost 3 bases and J lost 7; bases outside the gene matches: 5. Germline CDR1 is MGHRA and CDR2 is YSYEKL. There are 13 residues in the CDR3. CDR3 region: CASSQEGGSGYTF. The CDR3 nucleotides read TGCGCCAGCAGCCAGGAAGGGGGCAGTGGCTACACCTTC.

The chain couples TRBV5-4 to TRBJ2-7, with D possibly TRBD2 on 5 matching bases. Germline V CDR1 and CDR2: SGHNT, YYREEE (reference sequence). V lost 4 bases and J 7 bases, leaving 18 bases between the germline ends. This CDR3 spans 14 amino acids. The DNA of the CDR3 is TGTGCCAGCAGCGTGCACGGGTCGTGGAGGGAGCAGTACTTC. It encodes CASSVHGSWREQYF. Filled out from reference TRBV5-4 and TRBJ2-7, the complete variable domain reads ETGVTQSPTHLIKTRGQQVTLRCSSQSGHNTVSWYQQALGQGPQFIFQYYREEENGRGNFPPRFSGLQFPNYSSELNVNALELDDSALYLCASSVHGSWREQYFGPGTRLTVT.

The chain is built from TRBV5-6 and TRBJ2-5; D is unclear. Germline V lookup: CDR1 SGHDT, CDR2 YYEEEE. The CDR3 is 13 amino acids. V dropped 0 bases and J dropped 1 base, with 4 bases sitting between them. This CDR3 is CASSLGAQETQYF. The CDR3 region has the DNA TGTGCCAGCAGCTTGGGGGCCCAAGAGACCCAGTACTTC.

This clone was found once. The V and J genes are TRBV19 and TRBJ2-7; no clear D. V lost 8 bases and J lost 2, with 16 bases in between. Per germline, CDR1 LNHDA and CDR2 SQIVND (reference sequence). This CDR3 comprises 14 residues. The CDR3 protein is CASSPARPAYEQYF. The CDR3 DNA reads TGTGCCAGTTCCCCGGCCAGGCCAGCCTACGAGCAGTACTTC.

The V call is TRBV27, the J call TRBJ2-3; 9 positions agree with TRBD1. CDR1 MNHEY and CDR2 SMNVEV come from the germline V gene (reference sequence). V trimming: 6 bases; J trimming: 3 bases; junction bases outside the gene matches: 7. The CDR3 sequence is 15 residues long. The CDR3 nucleotides are TGTGCCAGCAGCCCTAACAGGGGGCCGACAGATACGCAGTATTTT. Translated, it gives CASSPNRGPTDTQYF.

The V gene is TRBV13, the J gene TRBJ2-1; D possibly corresponds to TRBD2 (7 bases). The CDR3 is made up of 19 amino acids. Germline V gene data show CDR1 as PRHDT and CDR2 as FYEKMQ (reference sequence). Between the trimmed V and J ends, which lost 1 base and 10 bases, there was a span of 29 bases. The CDR3 is CASSLAVGGGGGPVGEQFF. The CDR3 nucleotides read TGTGCCAGCAGCTTAGCTGTCGGTGGGGGCGGGGGCCCGGTTGGGGAGCAGTTCTTC.

This rearrangement joins TRBV28 to TRBJ2-2; 7 bases line up with TRBD1. Trimming took 4 bases from V and 9 from J; bases not matched to a gene: 11. The CDR3 extends over 15 amino acids. Germline assignment: CDR1 MDHEN and CDR2 SYDVKM. The CDR3 spells CASSSLAGGSRELFF. CDR3 in DNA: TGTGCCAGCAGTTCCTTGGCAGGGGGTAGTCGGGAGCTGTTTTTT.

The chain links TRBV5-5 to TRBJ1-1; D unclear. CDR1 and CDR2 from the germline V gene are SGHKS and YYEKEE (reference sequence). Trimming shortened V by 4 bases and J by 0 bases, and 13 bases separated the two germline ends. The CDR3 sequence is 15 residues long. This CDR3 is CASSPGRELNTEAFF. CDR3 nucleotides: TGTGCCAGCAGCCCCGGACGGGAATTGAACACTGAAGCTTTCTTT.

A note on this clone: The sample contains more than one DNA sequence encoding this CDR3. The chain has TRBV5-6 and TRBJ2-3, with 7 bases that match TRBD2. The germline gives CDR1 SGHDT, CDR2 YYEEEE. V dropped 5 bases and J dropped 6; count of bases not matched to a gene: 12. The CDR3 sequence is 15 residues long. CDR3 in amino acids: CASSLAAGVGDTQYF. In DNA, the CDR3 is TGTGCCAGCAGTCTTGCGGCGGGAGTAGGGGATACGCAGTATTTT.

This chain connects TRBV11-3 to TRBJ2-2; a weak D match, TRBD2 (5 bases). The V gene's germline CDR1 is SGHNT and CDR2 YENEEA. Trimming removed 5 bases from V and 5 bases from J, with 15 bases in between. CDR3 length: 15 residues. CDR3 in amino acids: CASSPSPGETGELFF. CDR3 DNA sequence: TGTGCCAGCAGCCCCAGCCCCGGGGAGACCGGGGAGCTGTTTTTT. Full variable domain (remainder filled in from reference TRBV11-3 and TRBJ2-2): EAGVVQSPRYKIIEKKQPVAFWCNPISGHNTLYWYLQNLGQGPELLIRYENEEAVDDSQLPKDRFSAERLKGVDSTLKIQPAELGDSAVYLCASSPSPGETGELFFGEGSRLTVL.